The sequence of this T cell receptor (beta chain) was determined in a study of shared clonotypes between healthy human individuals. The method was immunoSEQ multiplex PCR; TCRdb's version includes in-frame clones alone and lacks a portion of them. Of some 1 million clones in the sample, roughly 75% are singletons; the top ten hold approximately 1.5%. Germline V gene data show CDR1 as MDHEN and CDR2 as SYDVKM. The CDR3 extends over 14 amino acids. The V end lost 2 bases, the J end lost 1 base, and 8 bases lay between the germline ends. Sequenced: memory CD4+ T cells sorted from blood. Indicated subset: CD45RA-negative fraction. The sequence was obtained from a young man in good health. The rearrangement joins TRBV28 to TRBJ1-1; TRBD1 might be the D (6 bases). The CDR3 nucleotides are TGTGCCAGCAGTTTAACAGGGAAGAACACTGAAGCTTTCTTT. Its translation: CASSLTGKNTEAFF.